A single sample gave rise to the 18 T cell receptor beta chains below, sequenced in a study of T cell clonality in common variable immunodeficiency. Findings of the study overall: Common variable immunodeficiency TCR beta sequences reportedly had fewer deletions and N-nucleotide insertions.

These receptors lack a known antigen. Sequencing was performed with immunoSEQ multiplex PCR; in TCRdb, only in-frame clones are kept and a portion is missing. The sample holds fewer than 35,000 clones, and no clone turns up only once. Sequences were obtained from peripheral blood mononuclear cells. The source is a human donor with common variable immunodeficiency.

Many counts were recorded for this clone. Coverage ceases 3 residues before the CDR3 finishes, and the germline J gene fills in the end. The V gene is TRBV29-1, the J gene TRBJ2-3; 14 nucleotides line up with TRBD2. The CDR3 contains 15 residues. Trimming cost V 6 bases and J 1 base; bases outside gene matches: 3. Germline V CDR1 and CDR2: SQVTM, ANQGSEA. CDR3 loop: CSVSGLAGGTDTQYF. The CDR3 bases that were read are TGCAGCGTGTCGGGACTAGCGGGGGGCACAGATACG.

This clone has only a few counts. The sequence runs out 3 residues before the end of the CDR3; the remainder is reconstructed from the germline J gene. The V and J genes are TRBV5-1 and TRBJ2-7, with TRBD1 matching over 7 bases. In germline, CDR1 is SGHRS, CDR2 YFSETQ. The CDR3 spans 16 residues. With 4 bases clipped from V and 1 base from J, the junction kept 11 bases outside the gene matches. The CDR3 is CASSVGTVRPSYEQYF. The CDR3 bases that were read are TGCGCCAGCAGCGTCGGGACAGTCCGACCTTCCTACGAG.

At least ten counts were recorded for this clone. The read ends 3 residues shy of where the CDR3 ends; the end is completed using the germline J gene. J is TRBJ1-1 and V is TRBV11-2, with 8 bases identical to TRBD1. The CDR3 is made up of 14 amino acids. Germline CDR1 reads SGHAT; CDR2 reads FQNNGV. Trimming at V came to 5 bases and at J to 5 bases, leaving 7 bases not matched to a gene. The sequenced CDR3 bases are TGTGCCAGCAGCCTCCAGGGGGCGAGGACTGAA. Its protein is CASSLQGARTE. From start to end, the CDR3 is CASSLQGARTEAFF.

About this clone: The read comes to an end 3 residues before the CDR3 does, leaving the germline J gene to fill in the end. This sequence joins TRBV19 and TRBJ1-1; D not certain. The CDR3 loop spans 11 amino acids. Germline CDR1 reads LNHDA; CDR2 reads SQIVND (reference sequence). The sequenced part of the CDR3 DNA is TGTGCCAGTAGATTTCGACAACGA. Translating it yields CASRFRQR. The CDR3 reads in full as CASRFRQRAFF.

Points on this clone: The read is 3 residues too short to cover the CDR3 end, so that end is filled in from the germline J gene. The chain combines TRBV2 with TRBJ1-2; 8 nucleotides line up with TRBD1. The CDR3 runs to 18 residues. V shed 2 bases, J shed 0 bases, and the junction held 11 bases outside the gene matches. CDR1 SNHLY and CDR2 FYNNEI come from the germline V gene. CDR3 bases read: TGTGCCAGCAGTGAACCGGGACAGGCTATTTTCCCTAACTATGGC. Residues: CASSEPGQAIFPNYG. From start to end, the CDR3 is CASSEPGQAIFPNYGYTF.

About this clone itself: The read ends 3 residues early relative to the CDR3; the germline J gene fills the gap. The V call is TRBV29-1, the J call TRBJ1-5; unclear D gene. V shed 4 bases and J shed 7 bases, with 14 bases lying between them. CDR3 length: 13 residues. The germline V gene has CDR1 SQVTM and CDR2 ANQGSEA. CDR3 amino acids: CSVAQVIKQPQHF. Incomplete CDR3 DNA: TGCAGCGTTGCCCAGGTGATCAAGCAGCCC.

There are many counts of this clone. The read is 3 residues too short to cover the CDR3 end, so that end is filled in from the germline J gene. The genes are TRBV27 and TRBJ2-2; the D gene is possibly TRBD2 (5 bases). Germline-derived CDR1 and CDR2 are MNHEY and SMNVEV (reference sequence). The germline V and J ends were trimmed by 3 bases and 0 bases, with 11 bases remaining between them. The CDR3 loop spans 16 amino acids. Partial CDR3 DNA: TGTGCCAGCAGTTTCTCCGGACTTTCGAACACCGGGGAG. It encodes CASSFSGLSNTGE. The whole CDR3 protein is CASSFSGLSNTGELFF.

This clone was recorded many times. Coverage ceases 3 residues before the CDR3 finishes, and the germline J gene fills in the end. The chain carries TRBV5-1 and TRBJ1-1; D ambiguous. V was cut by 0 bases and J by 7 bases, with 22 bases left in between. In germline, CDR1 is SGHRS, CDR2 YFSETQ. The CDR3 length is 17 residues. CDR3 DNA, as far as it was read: TGCGCCAGCAGCTTGGTGGGCAATTCCCTGGGTCAGGTTGAA. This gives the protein CASSLVGNSLGQVE. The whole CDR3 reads CASSLVGNSLGQVEAFF.

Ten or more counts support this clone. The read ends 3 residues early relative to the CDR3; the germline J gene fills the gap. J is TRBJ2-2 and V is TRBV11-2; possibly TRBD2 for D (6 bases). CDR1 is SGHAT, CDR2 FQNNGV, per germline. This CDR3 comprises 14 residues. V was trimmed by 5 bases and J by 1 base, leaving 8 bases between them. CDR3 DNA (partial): TGTGCCAGCAGCCGGCGGGGGAACACCGGGGAG. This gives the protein CASSRRGNTGE. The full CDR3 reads CASSRRGNTGELFF.

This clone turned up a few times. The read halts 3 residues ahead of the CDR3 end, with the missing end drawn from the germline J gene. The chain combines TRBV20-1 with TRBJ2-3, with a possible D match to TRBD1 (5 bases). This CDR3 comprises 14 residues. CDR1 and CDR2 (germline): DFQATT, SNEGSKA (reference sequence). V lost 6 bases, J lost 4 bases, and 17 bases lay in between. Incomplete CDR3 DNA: TGCAGTGCCCTGCGAAGACAAGGGGCAGATACG. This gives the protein CSALRRQGADT. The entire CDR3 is CSALRRQGADTQYF.

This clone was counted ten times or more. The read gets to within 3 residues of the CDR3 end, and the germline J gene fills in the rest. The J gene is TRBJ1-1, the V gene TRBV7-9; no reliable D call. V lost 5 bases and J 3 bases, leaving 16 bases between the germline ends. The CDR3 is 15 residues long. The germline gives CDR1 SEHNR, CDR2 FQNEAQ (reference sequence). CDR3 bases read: TGTGCCAGCAGCCCCAGGAACGTAGGAGACACTGAA. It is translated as CASSPRNVGDTE. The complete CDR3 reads CASSPRNVGDTEAFF. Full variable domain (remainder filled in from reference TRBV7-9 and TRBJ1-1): DTGVSQNPRHKITKRGQNVTFRCDPISEHNRLYWYRQTLGQGPEFLTYFQNEAQLEKSRLLSDRFSAERPKGSFSTLEIQRTEQGDSAMYLCASSPRNVGDTEAFFGQGTRLTVV.

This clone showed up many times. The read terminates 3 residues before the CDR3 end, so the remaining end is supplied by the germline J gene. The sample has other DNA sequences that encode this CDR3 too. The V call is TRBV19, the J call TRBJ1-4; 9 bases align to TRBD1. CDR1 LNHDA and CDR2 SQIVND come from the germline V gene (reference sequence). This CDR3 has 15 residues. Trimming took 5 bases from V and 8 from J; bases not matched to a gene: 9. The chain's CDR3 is CASSPSRQGGEKLFF. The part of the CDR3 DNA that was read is TGTGCCAGTAGTCCCAGCCGACAGGGGGGGGAAAAA.

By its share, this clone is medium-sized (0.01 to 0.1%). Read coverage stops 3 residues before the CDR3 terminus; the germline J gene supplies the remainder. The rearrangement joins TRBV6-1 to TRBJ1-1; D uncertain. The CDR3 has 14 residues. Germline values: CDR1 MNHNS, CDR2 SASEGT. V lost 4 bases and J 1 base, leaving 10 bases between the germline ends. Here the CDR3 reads CASSALKGNTEAFF. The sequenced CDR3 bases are TGTGCCAGCAGTGCCCTGAAAGGGAACACTGAA.

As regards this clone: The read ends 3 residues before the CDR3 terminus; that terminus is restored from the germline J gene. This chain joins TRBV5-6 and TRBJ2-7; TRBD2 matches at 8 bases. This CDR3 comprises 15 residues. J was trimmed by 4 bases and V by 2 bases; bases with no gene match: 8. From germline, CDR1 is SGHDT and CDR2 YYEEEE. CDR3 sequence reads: CASSFRAGGKYEQYF. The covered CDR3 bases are TGTGCCAGCAGCTTTCGGGCGGGGGGAAAGTACGAG.

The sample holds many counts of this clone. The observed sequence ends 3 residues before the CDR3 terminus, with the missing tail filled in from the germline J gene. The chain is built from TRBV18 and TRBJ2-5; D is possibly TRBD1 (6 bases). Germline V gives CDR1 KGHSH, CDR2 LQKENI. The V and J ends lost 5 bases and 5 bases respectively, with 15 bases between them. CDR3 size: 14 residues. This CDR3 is CASSAQGSGETQYF. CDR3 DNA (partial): TGTGCCAGCTCAGCGCAGGGGTCGGGGGAGACC. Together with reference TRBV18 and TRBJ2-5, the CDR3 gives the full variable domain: NAGVMQNPRHLVRRRGQEARLRCSPMKGHSHVYWYRQLPEEGLKFMVYLQKENIIDESGMPKERFSAEFPKEGPSILRIQQVVRGDSAAYFCASSAQGSGETQYFGPGTRLLVL.

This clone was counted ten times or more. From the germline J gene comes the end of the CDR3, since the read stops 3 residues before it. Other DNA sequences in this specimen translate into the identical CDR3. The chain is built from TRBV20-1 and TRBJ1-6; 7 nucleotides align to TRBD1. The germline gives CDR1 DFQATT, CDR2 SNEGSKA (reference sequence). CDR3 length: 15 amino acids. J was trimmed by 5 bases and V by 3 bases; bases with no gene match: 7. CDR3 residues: CSARGDSSDNSPLHF. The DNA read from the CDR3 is TGCAGTGCTAGGGGGGACAGTTCGGATAATTCACCC.

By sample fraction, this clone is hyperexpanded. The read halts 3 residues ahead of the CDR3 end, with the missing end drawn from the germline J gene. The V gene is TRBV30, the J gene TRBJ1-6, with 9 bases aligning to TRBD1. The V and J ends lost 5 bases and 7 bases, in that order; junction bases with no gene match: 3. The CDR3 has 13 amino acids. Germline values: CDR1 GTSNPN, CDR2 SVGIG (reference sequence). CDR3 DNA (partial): TGTGCCTGGGAGGGACAGGGAAATTCACCC. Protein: CAWEGQGNSP. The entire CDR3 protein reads CAWEGQGNSPLHF.

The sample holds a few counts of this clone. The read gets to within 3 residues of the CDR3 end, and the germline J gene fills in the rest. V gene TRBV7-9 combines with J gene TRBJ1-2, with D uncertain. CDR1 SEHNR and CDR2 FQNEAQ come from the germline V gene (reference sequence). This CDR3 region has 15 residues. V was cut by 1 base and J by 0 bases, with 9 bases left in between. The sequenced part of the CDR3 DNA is TGTGCCAGCAGCTTAGAACGCAACACTAACTATGGC. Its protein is CASSLERNTNYG. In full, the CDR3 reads CASSLERNTNYGYTF.